The rows below give T cell receptor beta chains drawn from one sample of a study of PD-1 blockade in classical Hodgkin lymphoma. The method was immunoSEQ multiplex PCR; TCRdb's version includes in-frame clones alone and lacks a portion of them. The sample holds tens of thousands of clones, approximately 80% seen once. Material: peripheral blood mononuclear cells (PBMCs), obtained before the fourth cycle of nivolumab. These receptors were obtained from a human donor with classical Hodgkin lymphoma. Both conserved end residues are part of each CDR3. The order of the fields is D gene, J gene, V gene, clone size, CDR3 protein, CDR3 DNA. D genes are given only for firm matches. Clone size is given for some rows only: seen once, a few or many times, or a class if the clone is expanded.

d_gene: TRBD2
j_gene: TRBJ2-7
v_gene: TRBV14
abundance: -
CDR3aa: CASSPDRTSGSIKQYF
CDR3nt: TGTGCCAGCAGCCCCGACAGGACTAGCGGGAGTATCAAGCAGTACTTC

d_gene: -
j_gene: TRBJ1-1
v_gene: TRBV18
abundance: -
CDR3aa: CASSPDTGFKAFF
CDR3nt: TGTGCCAGCTCACCCGATACAGGGTTTAAGGCTTTCTTT

d_gene: -
j_gene: TRBJ2-3
v_gene: TRBV14
abundance: -
CDR3aa: CASSQDHGRTDTQYF
CDR3nt: TGTGCCAGCAGCCAAGATCATGGCCGCACAGATACGCAGTATTTT

d_gene: TRBD2
j_gene: TRBJ2-5
v_gene: TRBV30
abundance: -
CDR3aa: CAFGPGGETQYF
CDR3nt: TGTGCCTTCGGACCGGGGGGAGAGACCCAGTACTTC

d_gene: -
j_gene: TRBJ2-1
v_gene: TRBV7-9
abundance: once
CDR3aa: CASSPAYEQFF
CDR3nt: TGTGCCAGCAGCCCCGCCTATGAGCAGTTCTTC

d_gene: -
j_gene: TRBJ1-5
v_gene: TRBV6-1
abundance: few
CDR3aa: CASSEPRGPDQPQHF
CDR3nt: TGTGCCAGCAGTGAACCCCGGGGGCCAGATCAGCCCCAGCATTTT

d_gene: TRBD2
j_gene: TRBJ2-1
v_gene: TRBV29-1
abundance: -
CDR3aa: CSVRGYGGSNEQFF
CDR3nt: TGCAGCGTTCGGGGGTACGGGGGGAGCAATGAGCAGTTCTTC

d_gene: TRBD2
j_gene: TRBJ2-7
v_gene: TRBV6-1
abundance: -
CDR3aa: CASNSLAGGSYEQYF
CDR3nt: TGTGCCAGCAATTCACTGGCGGGAGGATCCTACGAGCAGTACTTC

d_gene: TRBD2
j_gene: TRBJ2-1
v_gene: TRBV5-1
abundance: -
CDR3aa: CASSIAGAGYEQFF
CDR3nt: TGCGCCAGCAGCATAGCGGGAGCGGGGTATGAGCAGTTCTTC

d_gene: -
j_gene: TRBJ2-3
v_gene: TRBV5-1
abundance: -
CDR3aa: CASSLGASGKSRTDTQYF
CDR3nt: TGCGCCAGCAGCTTGGGAGCCAGCGGAAAATCCCGCACAGATACGCAGTATTTT